Listed below are T cell receptor beta chains from one sample, sequenced in a study of T-cell memory formation after mild COVID-19. TCRdb re-derived calls from the 5' RACE reads in MiXCR, one entry per CDR3 protein. The sample includes 110,000 to 150,000 distinct CDR3 sequences, approximately 25% of them seen just once. The sample consisted of PBMCs or a T cell subset sorted from them (not recorded which). The receptors originated from an adult woman who had mild COVID-19 (a few samples of this study predate the infection). Cell type and time point are not known. Both conserved end residues are part of each CDR3. D genes are given only for firm matches. Only part of the rows carry a size: once, few, many, or a class if the clone is expanded.

few	TRBV20-1	TRBJ2-7	TRBD1	TGCAGTGCTTACAGGGGGCTCGAGCAGTACTTC	CSAYRGLEQYF
-	TRBV7-9	TRBJ1-1	-	TGTGCCAGCAGGAACGACAGGAACACTGAAGCTTTCTTT	CASRNDRNTEAFF
few	TRBV4-1	TRBJ2-1	TRBD2	TGCGCCAGCAGCCCTAGGCGGGGGGGAGTCAATGAGCAGTTCTTC	CASSPRRGGVNEQFF
-	TRBV27	TRBJ2-7	-	TGTGCCAGCAGTCCGCCCTCGAGGGAGCAGTACTTC	CASSPPSREQYF
few	TRBV5-1	TRBJ1-2	-	TGCGCCAGCAGCTTGGACAGGGCCCGAGAAGATGGCTACACCTTC	CASSLDRAREDGYTF
-	TRBV2	TRBJ1-1	-	TGTGCCAGCAGTGAAAGGCTCTCGAACACTGAAGCTTTCTTT	CASSERLSNTEAFF
few	TRBV5-1	TRBJ2-7	TRBD1	TGCGCCAGCAGCTTGCCGAGACAGGGGGGAAGCTACGAGCAGTACTTC	CASSLPRQGGSYEQYF
few	TRBV5-6	TRBJ2-7	-	TGTGCCAGCACCTATCGGGCCACGAGCTCCTACGAGCAGTACTTC	CASTYRATSSYEQYF
-	TRBV19	TRBJ1-1	-	TGTGCCAGTACCCGCGCCAGGGAGATGCCTGAAGCTTTCTTT	CASTRAREMPEAFF
few	TRBV7-3	TRBJ2-1	TRBD2	TGTGCCAGCAGCTTAATGTCCTTGGGGAATGCGGGGGACAATGAGCAGTTCTTC	CASSLMSLGNAGDNEQFF
few	TRBV11-2	TRBJ1-2	-	TGTGCCAGCAGCGGCAGCGGTTGGGGTGGCTACACCTTC	CASSGSGWGGYTF
-	TRBV9	TRBJ2-3	-	TGTGCCAGCAGCCCCACATGGGGGCCGAACACAGATACGCAGTATTTT	CASSPTWGPNTDTQYF
few	TRBV21-1	TRBJ1-4	-	TGTGCCAGCAGCAAAGTCGTCCGACGGAAAGAAAAACTGTTTTTT	CASSKVVRRKEKLFF
once	TRBV20-1	TRBJ2-5	TRBD2	TGCAGTGCTAGAGATCCAGCTAGCGGGGGGATGAAAGAGACCCAGTACTTC	CSARDPASGGMKETQYF